This record concerns one T cell receptor (beta chain) sequence. Antigen unknown. Germline CDR1 GTSNPN, CDR2 SVGIG (reference sequence). The CDR3 sequence is 14 residues long. Trimming stripped 2 bases from V and 4 bases from J, with 14 bases between. These data belong to a study of a mutant IDH1 vaccine in newly diagnosed glioma. In the study overall: During weeks 1, 3, 5, 7, 11, 15, 19 and 23, patients received eight vaccinations. Those enrolled had earlier been treated with radiotherapy, temozolomide, or both, mostly both.

Study-level points and caveats: Pseudoprogression apparently tracked independently of changes in top peripheral T cell clonotypes.

Some clones are missing from TCRdb's copy, which holds only in-frame ones; the method was immunoSEQ multiplex PCR. The table shows 50,000 to 85,000 clones, with under 90% occurring only once. Time point noted: week 23, last vaccination. The study gave 300 ug of mutant IDH1 20-mer peptide per vaccine dose, with topical imiquimod. New IDH1-mutant, ATRX-lost WHO grade 3 or 4 astrocytomas occurred in donors. The material was PBMCs, obtained from a glioma patient whose treatment included an IDH1 peptide vaccine. The chain employs TRBV30 and TRBJ2-5, with a weak D call TRBD2 (7 bases). The receptor was isolated from a young man with glioma. CDR3 DNA sequence: TGTGCCTGGAGTCCGGGGGGCGGGGTAGAGACCCAGTACTTC. This sequence encodes CAWSPGGGVETQYF.